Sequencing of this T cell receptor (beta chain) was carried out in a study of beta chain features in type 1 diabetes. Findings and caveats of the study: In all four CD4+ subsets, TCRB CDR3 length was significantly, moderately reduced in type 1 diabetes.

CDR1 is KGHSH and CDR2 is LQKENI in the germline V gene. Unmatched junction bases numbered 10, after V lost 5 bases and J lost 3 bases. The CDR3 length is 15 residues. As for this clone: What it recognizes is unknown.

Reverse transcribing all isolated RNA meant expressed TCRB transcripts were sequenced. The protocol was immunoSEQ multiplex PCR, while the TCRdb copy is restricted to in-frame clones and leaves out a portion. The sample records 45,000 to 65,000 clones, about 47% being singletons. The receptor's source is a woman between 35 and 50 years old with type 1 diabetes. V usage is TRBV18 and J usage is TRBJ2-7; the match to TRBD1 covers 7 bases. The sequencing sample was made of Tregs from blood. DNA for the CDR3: TGTGCCAGCTCAGCAGGGACAGAGCAAGGCTACGAGCAGTACTTC. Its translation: CASSAGTEQGYEQYF. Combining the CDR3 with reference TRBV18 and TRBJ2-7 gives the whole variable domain NAGVMQNPRHLVRRRGQEARLRCSPMKGHSHVYWYRQLPEEGLKFMVYLQKENIIDESGMPKERFSAEFPKEGPSILRIQQVVRGDSAAYFCASSAGTEQGYEQYFGPGTRLTVT.